This T cell receptor (beta chain) was retrieved from a study of shared clonotypes between healthy human individuals. CDR3 length: 15 residues. V was pared by 6 bases and J by 6 bases, with 12 bases of the junction left unmatched. Looked up from germline, CDR1 is MNHEY and CDR2 is SVGAGI. Each subset's genomic DNA was shared equally among a number of immunoSEQ plates. In the source study's methods: Sequence data from immunoSEQ were junction-only and lacked quality scores; consequently, filtering differed. TCRdb's copy holds only in-frame clones and misses some; the assay was immunoSEQ multiplex PCR. That table gives V, J and clone size, and the DNA gave D and trimming. The table records 2 million to 2.5 million clones, roughly 94% of them present only once. Only Caucasian adults living in Nashville, Tennessee served as donors.

Sequencing was performed on naive CD4+ T cells sorted from blood. Documented subset: CD45RA+ positively selected. The chain links TRBV6-5 to TRBJ2-7, with 9 bases fitting TRBD1. The receptor's source is a man aged 18 to 30 in good health. CDR3 nucleotide sequence: TGTGCCAGCAGCTTTACAGGGGGCCAGGGTTCCGAGCAGTACTTC. Translating it yields CASSFTGGQGSEQYF.